Following are 29 T cell receptor beta chains from one sample sequenced in a study of T-cell reconstitution after alpha-beta-depleted transplantation in children. Preparing the TCRbeta library involved the use of unique molecular identifiers. TCRdb called the PCR reads again in MiXCR, with one record for every CDR3 protein. The table has around 300,000 distinct CDR3 sequences, about 9.4% seen once; the top ten hold about 8%. This specimen was PBMCs, taken before TCRalphabeta/CD19-depleted stem cell transplant. Source of these receptors: a boy younger than two with acute myeloid leukemia, due to receive a stem cell transplant.

This clonotype showed up many times. The chain employs TRBV10-2 and TRBJ2-1; 12 bases line up with TRBD2. J gave up 2 bases and V 7 bases, and 6 bases lay outside the gene matches. Germline V CDR1 and CDR2: WSHSY, SAAADI. CDR3 length: 16 amino acids. The CDR3 is CASTPGLAGPYNEQFF. CDR3 sequence (DNA): TGCGCCAGCACCCCAGGACTAGCGGGGCCCTACAATGAGCAGTTCTTC.

Remarks on this clonotype: It may be a read error: a sequence one base away is much more abundant. Because it lacks the conserved phenylalanine or tryptophan at the end, this CDR3 is likely a read error. The rearrangement links TRBV5-1 to TRBJ2-7, with TRBD1 matching 7 bases. J gave up 3 bases and V 6 bases, and 12 bases lay outside the gene matches. This CDR3 has 15 amino acids. Germline V gives CDR1 SGHRS, CDR2 YFSETQ. The CDR3 loop is CASTDLDRANYEQYL. The DNA of the CDR3 is TGCGCCAGCACGGACCTCGACAGGGCGAACTACGAGCAGTACCTC.

The chain couples TRBV4-2 to TRBJ2-6, with D perhaps assigned TRBD1 or TRBD2 (5 bases each). Germline lookup yields CDR1 LGHNA and CDR2 YNFKEQ. The CDR3 extends over 17 amino acids. V lost 0 bases to trimming and J lost 3 bases, with 12 bases between them. This CDR3 is CASSQEGVFYGANVLTF. Here the CDR3 DNA reads TGTGCCAGCAGCCAAGAGGGGGTGTTTTATGGGGCCAACGTCCTGACTTTC.

This clonotype showed up many times. The V gene is TRBV5-4, the J gene TRBJ1-2, with D possibly TRBD1 on 6 matching bases. The CDR3 consists of 14 residues. V lost 2 bases to trimming and J lost 3 bases, with 11 bases between them. Germline V gene data show CDR1 as SGHNT and CDR2 as YYREEE (reference sequence). The CDR3 DNA follows: TGTGCCAGCAGCTTTAGGGCAGGGGACTATGGCTACACCTTC. Its protein is CASSFRAGDYGYTF.

This chain links TRBV28 with TRBJ1-6; 7 positions agree with TRBD1. V lost 6 bases to trimming and J lost 0 bases; unmatched junction nucleotides: 8. The CDR3 loop spans 17 amino acids. Germline V CDR1 and CDR2: MDHEN, SYDVKM. This chain's CDR3 is CASRAGTVSSYNSPLHF. The CDR3 bases are TGTGCCAGCAGGGCCGGGACAGTGAGCTCCTATAATTCACCCCTCCACTTT.

This clonotype was counted at least ten times. The chain recombines TRBV7-3 with TRBJ2-1, with 8 bases aligning to TRBD1. There are 15 residues in the CDR3. Looked up from germline, CDR1 is SGHTA and CDR2 is FQGTGA. V trimming: 2 bases; J trimming: 1 base; junction bases outside the gene matches: 1. The CDR3 coding sequence is TGTGCCAGCAGCTTACAGGGGGCTTCCTACAATGAGCAGTTCTTC. Its translation: CASSLQGASYNEQFF.

This clonotype was seen ten or more times. This sequence joins TRBV7-2 and TRBJ1-1; no definite D call. V was shortened by 1 base and J by 0 bases, with 12 bases between the two germline ends. The CDR3 consists of 16 residues. Per the germline V gene, CDR1 is SGHTA and CDR2 is FQGNSA. The CDR3 coding sequence is TGTGCCAGCAGCTTAGGGTTGGGATTACTGAACACTGAAGCTTTCTTT. This encodes CASSLGLGLLNTEAFF.

V and J are TRBV20-1 and TRBJ2-3; D possibly uses TRBD1 or TRBD2 (5 bases each). Trimming took 6 bases from V and 1 from J, leaving 20 bases between them. This CDR3 has 16 amino acids. CDR1 is DFQATT, CDR2 SNEGSKA, per germline (reference sequence). The CDR3 loop is CSAPGTALGGTDTQYF. The CDR3 DNA reads as TGCAGTGCCCCCGGGACCGCACTCGGAGGCACAGATACGCAGTATTTT.

This clonotype was counted ten times or more. The CDR3 DNA reads TGTGCCACCCCGGGTCCCTACGAGCAGTACTTC. Translated, it gives CATPGPYEQYF. The rearrangement uses TRBV24-1 and TRBJ2-7, with D unresolved. Germline V lookup: CDR1 KGHDR, CDR2 SFDVKD. This CDR3 has 11 amino acids. Trimming stripped 9 bases from V and 2 bases from J, with 7 bases between.

To note about this clonotype: This may stem from a read error, because a much larger clone lies one nucleotide away. DNA of the CDR3: TGTGCCAACAGCCCACGCCTGGGGCGGAACTACGAGCAGTACTTC. It is translated as CANSPRLGRNYEQYF. The V gene is TRBV7-6, the J gene TRBJ2-7; perhaps TRBD1 as D (5 bases). Germline CDR1 SGHVS, CDR2 FNYEAQ. CDR3 length: 15 residues.

In this sample, this clonotype turned up many times. This chain uses TRBV7-2 with TRBJ2-3; TRBD2 matches at 7 bases. CDR3 size: 15 residues. Trimming cost V 5 bases and J 2 bases; bases outside gene matches: 7. Germline V gives CDR1 SGHTA, CDR2 FQGNSA. The CDR3 loop reads CASSRVAGITDTQYF. For the CDR3, the DNA is TGTGCCAGCAGCCGGGTAGCGGGCATCACAGATACGCAGTATTTT.

This clonotype was found many times. The gene calls are TRBV7-2 and TRBJ2-1; tentative D call: TRBD1 (8 bases). The CDR3 extends over 15 amino acids. V was pared by 6 bases and J by 8 bases, with 20 bases between. Germline CDR1 is SGHTA and CDR2 is FQGNSA. The CDR3 spells CASSSPLQGGYEQFF. The CDR3 DNA sequence: TGTGCCAGCAGTTCACCCCTACAGGGGGGGTATGAGCAGTTCTTC.

This clonotype appeared a few times. This chain uses TRBV4-2 with TRBJ2-3; 14 bases match TRBD2. The trim removed 3 bases at V and 3 bases at J, leaving 5 bases unmatched. CDR1 is LGHNA, CDR2 YNFKEQ, per germline. The CDR3 contains 17 residues. The chain's CDR3 is CASSQGTSGGRTDTQYF. CDR3 nucleotides: TGTGCCAGCAGCCAGGGGACTAGCGGGGGTCGGACAGATACGCAGTATTTT.

This clonotype was seen repeatedly, ten times or more. CDR3 DNA sequence: TGCGCCAGCAGCCTGAGGGGGAGTGGAAACACCATATATTTT. Translating gives CASSLRGSGNTIYF. This chain uses TRBV5-1 with TRBJ1-3; D may be TRBD1 (6 bases). Trimming removed 4 bases at V and 3 bases at J, with 11 bases between. The CDR3 covers 14 residues. CDR1 is SGHRS, CDR2 YFSETQ, per germline.

This clonotype was observed at least ten times. A junction end diverges from the germline sequence, so it may reflect a read error. The chain has TRBV12-3 or TRBV12-4 and TRBJ2-3, with a tentative D call TRBD2 (6 bases). The CDR3 has 14 residues. The CDR3 DNA is TGTGCCAGCAGCTTAGCGGCGAGCACAGATACGCAGTATTTT. It is translated as CASSLAASTDTQYF.

This clonotype was detected ten times or more. The CDR3 reads CASSIWGTIGRTEETQYF. The CDR3 DNA is TGTGCCAGTAGTATTTGGGGTACCATCGGAAGGACAGAAGAGACCCAGTACTTC. This chain uses TRBV19 with TRBJ2-5; possible D gene TRBD1, 6 bases. This CDR3 region has 18 residues. From germline, CDR1 is LNHDA and CDR2 SQIVND (reference sequence). Trimming cost V 3 bases and J 3 bases, with 23 bases left between them.

This clonotype was observed at least ten times. J is TRBJ2-7 and V is TRBV5-1; D may be TRBD1 or TRBD2 (6 bases each). V was shortened by 4 bases and J by 2 bases, with 16 bases between the two germline ends. Germline V gives CDR1 SGHRS, CDR2 YFSETQ. The CDR3 totals 15 residues. In nucleotides, the CDR3 is TGCGCCAGCAGCCGCGGATCGGGGGCTCCCTACGAGCAGTACTTC. This gives the protein CASSRGSGAPYEQYF.

Turning to this clonotype: Given a much more abundant clone one base away, this may be a read error. CDR3 coding DNA: TGTGCCCGCAGCTTTGGGGGCCCCGGCACAGATACGCAGTATTTT. This sequence encodes CARSFGGPGTDTQYF. The chain links TRBV9 to TRBJ2-3; the D gene is possibly TRBD1 (6 bases). Germline assignment: CDR1 SGDLS and CDR2 YYNGEE. The CDR3 runs 15 residues.

This clonotype was counted many times. The V gene is TRBV7-8, the J gene TRBJ2-7; unclear D gene. The CDR3 length is 12 residues. V was pared by 5 bases and J by 2 bases, with 7 bases between. Germline loops: CDR1 SGHVS, CDR2 FQNEAQ. CDR3 region: CASSPKAYEQYF. CDR3 DNA: TGTGCCAGCAGCCCTAAGGCCTACGAGCAGTACTTC.

This clonotype showed up just a few times. The chain employs TRBV20-1 and TRBJ2-7, with D hard to call. The CDR3 consists of 15 residues. The germline gives CDR1 DFQATT, CDR2 SNEGSKA (reference sequence). V was trimmed by 0 bases and J by 0 bases, leaving 12 bases between them. CDR3 sequence reads: CSARDQLGFSYEQYF. The DNA of the CDR3 is TGCAGTGCTAGAGATCAATTAGGGTTCTCCTACGAGCAGTACTTC.

This clonotype was counted between two and nine times. The chain uses TRBV5-6 and TRBJ1-5; unclear D gene. This CDR3 region has 16 residues. The germline V gene encodes CDR1 SGHDT and CDR2 YYEEEE. V was shortened by 0 bases and J by 2 bases, with 12 bases between the two germline ends. The chain's CDR3 is CASSLGWAACNQPQHF. The CDR3 DNA follows: TGTGCCAGCAGCTTGGGGTGGGCAGCTTGCAATCAGCCCCAGCATTTT.

This clonotype was detected ten times or more. The genes are TRBV11-1 and TRBJ2-7; no clear D. V was cut by 1 base and J by 2 bases, with 6 bases left in between. CDR3 size: 13 residues. Germline V gene lookup returns CDR1 SGHAT and CDR2 FQDESV (reference sequence). CDR3 protein: CASSLGEAYEQYF. The CDR3 coding sequence is TGTGCCAGCAGCTTAGGAGAAGCCTACGAGCAGTACTTC. The whole variable domain, remainder taken from reference TRBV11-1 and TRBJ2-7, is EAEVAQSPRYKITEKSQAVAFWCDPISGHATLYWYRQILGQGPELLVQFQDESVVDDSQLPKDRFSAERLKGVDSTLKIQPAELGDSAMYLCASSLGEAYEQYFGPGTRLTVT.

This clonotype was counted at least ten times. The rearrangement uses TRBV24-1 and TRBJ2-3; the match to TRBD2 covers 11 bases. With 0 bases clipped from V and 0 bases from J, the junction kept 4 bases outside the gene matches. The germline gives CDR1 KGHDR, CDR2 SFDVKD. The CDR3 is made up of 18 amino acids. In DNA form, the CDR3 reads TGTGCCACCAGTGATTTGGGGACTAGCGGAGGGAGCACAGATACGCAGTATTTT. This translates into CATSDLGTSGGSTDTQYF.

As regards this clonotype: Possible read error: a much larger clone is one base away. The rearrangement joins TRBV24-1 to TRBJ2-3, with 7 bases that match TRBD1. The V gene's germline CDR1 is KGHDR and CDR2 SFDVKD. This CDR3 contains 16 residues. The CDR3, as DNA: TGTGCCACCGGTGATTTAGGGAGACAGGGAACAGATACGCAGTATTTT. Translating gives CATGDLGRQGTDTQYF.

This clonotype has at least ten counts. The chain has TRBV5-6 and TRBJ2-1; 9 bases are a match to TRBD1. The V gene's germline CDR1 is SGHDT and CDR2 YYEEEE. The V and J ends lost 4 bases and 7 bases, in that order; junction bases with no gene match: 9. The CDR3 extends over 15 amino acids. The CDR3 nucleotides are TGTGCCAGCAGCCCCTGGGACAGGGCCGGGAATGAGCAGTTCTTC. It encodes CASSPWDRAGNEQFF.

This chain joins TRBV15 and TRBJ2-3; D is possibly TRBD1 (6 bases). Germline loops: CDR1 LNHNV, CDR2 YYDKDF (reference sequence). The CDR3 length is 16 residues. Trimming stripped 1 base from V and 1 base from J, with 12 bases between. The CDR3: CATSRVGAGGTDTQYF. The CDR3 bases are TGTGCCACCAGCAGAGTCGGGGCAGGGGGCACAGATACGCAGTATTTT. The full variable domain, rest sourced from reference TRBV15 and TRBJ2-3, is DAMVIQNPRYQVTQFGKPVTLSCSQTLNHNVMYWYQQKSSQAPKLLFHYYDKDFNNEADTPDNFQSRRPNTSFCFLDIRSPGLGDTAMYLCATSRVGAGGTDTQYFGPGTRLTVL.

In its sample, this clonotype was seen many times. DNA of the CDR3: TGCAGCGTTGAAGACGGGACAGTACTCACAGATACGCAGTATTTT. Protein sequence: CSVEDGTVLTDTQYF. This chain joins TRBV29-1 and TRBJ2-3; 7 bases map to TRBD1. This CDR3 region has 15 residues. Germline V CDR1 and CDR2: SQVTM, ANQGSEA. V was pared by 0 bases and J by 2 bases, with 5 bases of the junction left unmatched.

To note about this clonotype: A clone one base away is much larger, so this may be a read error. V is TRBV25-1 and J is TRBJ1-1, with D perhaps matching TRBD1 (5 bases). This CDR3 contains 13 residues. Germline V gene lookup returns CDR1 MGHDK and CDR2 SYGVNS. The DNA of the CDR3 is TGTGCCAGCACCAAGACAGCGAACACTGAAGCTCTCTTT. Protein product: CASTKTANTEALF.

This clonotype was seen at least ten times. The chain has TRBV7-2 and TRBJ2-3, with 8 bases fitting TRBD2. Germline assignment: CDR1 SGHTA and CDR2 FQGNSA. J gave up 3 bases and V 5 bases, and 10 bases lay outside the gene matches. CDR3 size: 16 residues. This chain's CDR3 is CASSPRGAGWTDTQYF. The CDR3 DNA reads TGTGCCAGCAGCCCGCGGGGGGCCGGGTGGACAGATACGCAGTATTTT.